Listed below are T cell receptor beta chains from one sample, sequenced in a study of TIL therapy for anti-PD-1-resistant metastatic lung cancer. Measured with immunoSEQ multiplex PCR; TCRdb has only the in-frame clones, and not every one. The sample yields about 10,000 clones, 55% to 70% seen once. The sample consisted of tumor tissue, taken at baseline. These receptors were taken from a person aged 25 to 85 with non-small cell lung cancer. Both conserved end residues are part of each CDR3. The D gene is left open where the match is weak. Clone size is not always given. Where it is, it says once, few, many or a class for expanded clones.

V gene	J gene	clone size	D gene	CDR3 protein	CDR3 DNA
TRBV19	TRBJ2-3	-	TRBD2	CASSELAGDTQYF	TGTGCCAGTAGTGAACTAGCGGGAGATACGCAGTATTTT
TRBV28	TRBJ1-4	-	-	CASSGIGGTDHEKLFF	TGTGCCAGCAGTGGCATCGGTGGGACGGACCATGAAAAACTGTTTTTT
TRBV30	TRBJ2-5	-	TRBD2	CAWSAGLAGLETQYF	TGTGCCTGGAGCGCCGGACTAGCGGGGTTGGAGACCCAGTACTTC
TRBV7-8	TRBJ1-1	few	-	CASSPRSSGRNTEAFF	TGTGCCAGCAGCCCACGCTCATCCGGGAGGAACACTGAAGCTTTCTTT
TRBV5-4	TRBJ2-7	-	-	CASSSRGYTSYEQYF	TGTGCCAGCAGCTCACGAGGTTACACCTCCTACGAGCAGTACTTC
TRBV5-4	TRBJ2-2	few	-	CASSLIQTTGELFF	TGTGCCAGCAGCTTGATCCAGACAACCGGGGAGCTGTTTTTT
TRBV19	TRBJ1-2	few	-	CASTEGDYGYTF	TGTGCCAGTACCGAGGGCGACTATGGCTACACCTTC
TRBV11-2	TRBJ1-1	-	-	CASSLVGGASGTEAFF	TGTGCCAGCAGCTTAGTGGGGGGGGCTAGTGGCACTGAAGCTTTCTTT
TRBV27	TRBJ1-4	few	TRBD1	CASSRDRGQVEKLFF	TGTGCCAGCAGTCGAGACAGGGGGCAGGTTGAAAAACTGTTTTTT
TRBV4-1	TRBJ2-7	few	TRBD1	CASSQAVDRGRYEQYF	TGCGCCAGCAGCCAAGCTGTGGACAGGGGGAGATACGAGCAGTACTTC
TRBV10-1	TRBJ2-1	-	-	CASSVVPTARYGEQFF	TGCGCCAGCAGTGTGGTCCCGACGGCCCGGTACGGTGAGCAGTTCTTC
TRBV2	TRBJ2-7	few	-	CASIFPTTYEQYF	TGTGCCAGCATCTTCCCTACGACCTACGAGCAGTACTTC
TRBV6-5	TRBJ1-2	few	-	CASTPSVSDYGYTF	TGTGCCAGCACCCCTTCGGTTTCGGACTATGGCTACACCTTC
TRBV10-3	TRBJ1-1	few	-	CAIKIDREAFF	TGTGCCATCAAGATCGACAGGGAAGCTTTCTTT
TRBV15	TRBJ1-1	once	-	CATSRDRGGSAEAFF	TGTGCCACCAGCAGAGATCGCGGAGGGTCCGCTGAAGCTTTCTTT
TRBV20-1	TRBJ1-3	medium-sized	-	CSACSGNTIYF	TGCAGTGCCTGCTCTGGAAACACCATATATTTT
TRBV11-2	TRBJ1-2	-	-	CASSFNTLDPLRTF	TGTGCCAGCAGTTTCAATACTTTGGACCCCCTGAGAACCTTC
TRBV2	TRBJ2-5	-	-	CASSQEGGQTQYF	TGTGCCAGCAGTCAGGAAGGAGGTCAGACCCAGTACTTC
TRBV27	TRBJ2-3	-	-	CASSLGTADTQYF	TGTGCCAGCAGTCTAGGGACGGCAGATACGCAGTATTTT
TRBV5-8	TRBJ2-3	-	-	CASSLAVGVLVGRGANTQYF	TGTGCCAGCAGCTTGGCTGTGGGAGTCTTGGTTGGCCGGGGTGCGAATACGCAGTATTTT
TRBV27	TRBJ1-1	few	-	CASSLDGRGDRDINTEAFF	TGTGCCAGCAGTTTAGACGGTAGGGGGGATCGGGATATCAACACTGAAGCTTTCTTT
TRBV19	TRBJ2-1	-	-	CASSIGPLEHNEQFF	TGTGCCAGTAGTATAGGACCACTGGAACACAATGAGCAGTTCTTC
TRBV6-1	TRBJ1-5	-	TRBD1	CATARDRGVAKPQHF	TGTGCCACAGCCCGGGACAGGGGCGTCGCTAAGCCCCAGCATTTT
TRBV28	TRBJ1-2	-	TRBD1	CASSLGGAGGFLSYGYTF	TGTGCCAGCAGTTTGGGGGGGGCAGGGGGATTCCTTAGCTATGGCTACACCTTC
TRBV6-5	TRBJ1-4	-	-	CASSWMQREKLFF	TGTGCCAGCAGTTGGATGCAGAGGGAAAAACTGTTTTTT
TRBV7-9	TRBJ2-3	-	TRBD1	CASSWGTGGTDTQYF	TGTGCCAGCAGCTGGGGGACAGGAGGAACAGATACGCAGTATTTT
TRBV5-6	TRBJ2-5	-	-	CASSFLSGRSKTQYF	TGTGCCAGCAGCTTTCTGTCGGGGCGGTCAAAGACCCAGTACTTC
TRBV7-2	TRBJ1-3	-	-	CASSLGRRNTIYF	TGTGCCAGCAGCTTGGGTAGGAGAAACACCATATATTTT
TRBV5-4	TRBJ2-1	-	-	CASSLVGGSYNEQFF	TGTGCCAGCAGCTTGGTGGGCGGTTCCTACAATGAGCAGTTCTTC
TRBV25-1	TRBJ1-4	once	-	CASSRLGEKLFF	TGTGCCAGCAGTCGGCTTGGGGAAAAACTGTTTTTT
TRBV2	TRBJ2-3	-	TRBD2	CATTSGEGTDTQYF	TGTGCCACTACCAGCGGGGAGGGCACAGATACGCAGTATTTT
TRBV5-5	TRBJ2-3	-	TRBD2	CASSPGLAGSTDTQYF	TGTGCCAGCAGCCCAGGACTAGCGGGCAGCACAGATACGCAGTATTTT
TRBV5-6	TRBJ2-7	-	TRBD1	CASSPGTGKGEQYF	TGTGCCAGCAGCCCTGGGACAGGGAAGGGCGAGCAGTACTTC
TRBV7-2	TRBJ2-1	few	-	CASSRSAGHEQFF	TGTGCCAGCAGCCGCTCTGCTGGGCATGAGCAGTTCTTC
TRBV19	TRBJ2-3	-	-	CASSIGGGFTDTQYF	TGTGCCAGTAGTATAGGAGGCGGGTTCACAGATACGCAGTATTTT
TRBV5-4	TRBJ2-1	few	-	CASSLADHSAYNEQFF	TGTGCCAGCAGCTTGGCCGACCATTCGGCCTACAATGAGCAGTTCTTC
TRBV10-2	TRBJ1-5	few	-	CASSEPEQPQHF	TGCGCCAGCAGTGAGCCTGAACAGCCCCAGCATTTT
TRBV4-2	TRBJ2-3	-	-	CASTLLAKSTDTQYF	TGTGCCAGCACCCTCTTAGCGAAAAGCACAGATACGCAGTATTTT
TRBV2	TRBJ1-1	-	-	CASISQGAMDTEAFF	TGTGCCAGCATATCCCAGGGAGCGATGGACACTGAAGCTTTCTTT
TRBV5-4	TRBJ1-2	-	-	CASSWTGGSYGYTF	TGTGCCAGCAGCTGGACCGGGGGTAGCTATGGCTACACCTTC
TRBV4-2	TRBJ2-2	-	-	CASSLSGARTGELFF	TGTGCCAGCAGCTTGTCCGGGGCGCGGACCGGGGAGCTGTTTTTT